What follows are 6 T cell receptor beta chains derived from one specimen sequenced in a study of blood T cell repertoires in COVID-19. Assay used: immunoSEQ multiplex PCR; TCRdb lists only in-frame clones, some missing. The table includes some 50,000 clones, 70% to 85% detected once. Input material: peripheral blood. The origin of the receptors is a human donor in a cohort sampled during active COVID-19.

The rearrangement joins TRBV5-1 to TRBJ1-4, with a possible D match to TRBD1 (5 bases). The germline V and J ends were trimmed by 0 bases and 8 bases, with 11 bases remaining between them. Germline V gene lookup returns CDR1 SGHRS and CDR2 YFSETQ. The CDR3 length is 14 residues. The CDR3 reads CASSLAGHGEKLFF. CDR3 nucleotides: TGCGCCAGCAGCTTGGCTGGACACGGCGAAAAACTGTTTTTT.

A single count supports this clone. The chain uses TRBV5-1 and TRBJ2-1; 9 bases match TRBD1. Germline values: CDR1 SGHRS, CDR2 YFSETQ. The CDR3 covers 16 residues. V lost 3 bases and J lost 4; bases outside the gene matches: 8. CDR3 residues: CASSSGQGSNYNEQFF. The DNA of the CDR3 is TGCGCCAGCAGCTCGGGACAGGGTTCGAATTACAATGAGCAGTTCTTC. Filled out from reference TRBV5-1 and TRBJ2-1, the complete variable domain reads KAGVTQTPRYLIKTRGQQVTLSCSPISGHRSVSWYQQTPGQGLQFLFEYFSETQRNKGNFPGRFSGRQFSNSRSEMNVSTLELGDSALYLCASSSGQGSNYNEQFFGPGTRLTVL.

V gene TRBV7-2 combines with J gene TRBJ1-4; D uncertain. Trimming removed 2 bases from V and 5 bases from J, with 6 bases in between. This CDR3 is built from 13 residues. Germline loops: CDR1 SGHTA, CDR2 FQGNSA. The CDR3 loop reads CASSLNRNEKLFF. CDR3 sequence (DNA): TGTGCCAGCAGCTTAAACAGAAATGAAAAACTGTTTTTT.

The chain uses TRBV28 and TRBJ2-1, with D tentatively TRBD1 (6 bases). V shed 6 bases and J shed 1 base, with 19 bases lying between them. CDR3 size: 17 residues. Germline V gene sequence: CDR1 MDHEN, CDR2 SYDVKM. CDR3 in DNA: TGTGCCAGCAGCTCGAACCGAGGGGGAAAGTCCTACAATGAGCAGTTCTTC. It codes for CASSSNRGGKSYNEQFF.

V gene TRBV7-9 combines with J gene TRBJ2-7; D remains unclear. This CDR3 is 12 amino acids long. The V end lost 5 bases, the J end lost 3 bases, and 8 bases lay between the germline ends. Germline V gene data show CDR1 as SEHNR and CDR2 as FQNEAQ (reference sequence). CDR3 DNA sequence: TGTGCCAGCAGCCCCTATAACTACGAGCAGTACTTC. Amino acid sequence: CASSPYNYEQYF.

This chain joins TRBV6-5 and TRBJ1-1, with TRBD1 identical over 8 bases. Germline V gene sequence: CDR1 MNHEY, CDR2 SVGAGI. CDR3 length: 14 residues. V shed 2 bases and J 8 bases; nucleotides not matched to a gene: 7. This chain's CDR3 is CASSYPGQGGEAFF. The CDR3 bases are TGTGCCAGCAGTTACCCAGGACAGGGAGGAGAAGCTTTCTTT.